This entry lists 29 T cell receptor beta chains sequenced from one sample in a study of cytomegalovirus exposure and HLA in healthy donors. The repertoire was sequenced with immunoSEQ multiplex PCR; TCRdb's copy has only in-frame clones and lacks some. The data show 100,000 to 150,000 clones, with about 96% seen just once and about 1.7% held by the top ten. Material: PBMCs. Source of these receptors: a man aged 18 to 35 in good health and CMV-seronegative.

CDR3 protein: CASIKSGQGNTIYF. In nucleotides, the CDR3 is TGTGCCAGCATCAAATCGGGACAGGGAAACACCATATATTTT. The chain joins TRBV6-5 to TRBJ1-3; TRBD1 matches 7 bases. This CDR3 is 14 amino acids long. The J segment lost 4 bases and the V segment lost 7 bases, leaving 7 bases of the junction unmatched. Germline CDR1 and CDR2: MNHEY and SVGAGI.

The chain employs TRBV6-1 and TRBJ2-3; 8 nucleotides match TRBD2. The V segment lost 6 bases and the J segment 4 bases; nucleotides outside the gene matches: 6. CDR3 length: 14 residues. Germline V gene sequence: CDR1 MNHNS, CDR2 SASEGT. The CDR3 region has the DNA TGTGCCAGCAGGCCGGGACTAGATTCAGATACGCAGTATTTT. This encodes CASRPGLDSDTQYF.

The chain joins TRBV11-3 to TRBJ1-1; 8 bases map to TRBD1. The V and J ends lost 6 bases and 1 base, in that order; junction bases with no gene match: 4. Germline-derived CDR1 and CDR2 are SGHNT and YENEEA. CDR3 length: 14 amino acids. CDR3 coding DNA: TGTGCCAGCAGTATAACAGGGGGGAACACTGAAGCTTTCTTT. Translating gives CASSITGGNTEAFF.

This clone was counted a single time. The V call is TRBV28, the J call TRBJ2-5, with D possibly matching TRBD1 (5 bases). Looked up from germline, CDR1 is MDHEN and CDR2 is SYDVKM. The CDR3 length is 15 residues. V lost 5 bases and J 4 bases, leaving 17 bases between the germline ends. CDR3 in amino acids: CASSTTRTPLETQYF. For the CDR3, the DNA is TGTGCCAGCAGTACCACCCGGACACCTCTAGAGACCCAGTACTTC.

This rearrangement joins TRBV30 to TRBJ1-3; no clear D. Germline assignment: CDR1 GTSNPN and CDR2 SVGIG (reference sequence). The V end was cut by 2 bases, the J end by 0 bases, with 17 bases between. This CDR3 region has 17 residues. CDR3 in amino acids: CAWSIRRQALSGNTIYF. The DNA for the CDR3 is TGTGCCTGGAGTATCAGGAGGCAGGCCCTCTCTGGAAACACCATATATTTT.

The chain carries TRBV27 and TRBJ2-7; 7 bases agree with TRBD2. The CDR3 consists of 15 residues. CDR1 and CDR2 (germline): MNHEY, SMNVEV (reference sequence). Trimming took 4 bases from V and 0 from J; bases not matched to a gene: 6. DNA for the CDR3: TGTGCCAGCAGTTATGAGGGCGGGAGCTCCTACGAGCAGTACTTC. This gives the protein CASSYEGGSSYEQYF.

This chain's CDR3 is CASSPGLATTGELFF. The CDR3 bases are TGTGCCAGCTCGCCGGGACTAGCGACCACCGGGGAGCTGTTTTTT. The genes are TRBV18 and TRBJ2-2, with TRBD2 matching 10 bases. Germline values: CDR1 KGHSH, CDR2 LQKENI. The ends lost 6 bases at V and 4 bases at J; junction bases unmatched: 5. There are 15 residues in the CDR3.

With regard to this clone: The same CDR3 arises from other DNA sequences in this sample as well. The rearrangement uses TRBV30 and TRBJ1-5; a weak D match, TRBD1 (6 bases). The CDR3 covers 14 residues. With 3 bases removed from V and 4 bases from J, the gap between germline ends came to 13 bases. Germline V gene sequence: CDR1 GTSNPN, CDR2 SVGIG (reference sequence). The CDR3 is CAWSHGQPNQPQHF. As DNA, the CDR3 is TGTGCCTGGAGCCACGGACAGCCGAATCAGCCCCAGCATTTT.

The V and J genes are TRBV14 and TRBJ2-7; 9 positions match TRBD1. V lost 4 bases to trimming and J lost 6 bases; unmatched junction nucleotides: 7. CDR1 SGHDN and CDR2 FVKESK come from the germline V gene. The CDR3 sequence is 14 residues long. This CDR3 reads CASSPGDRVLEQYF. As DNA, the CDR3 is TGTGCCAGCAGCCCAGGGGACAGGGTTCTCGAGCAGTACTTC.

The J gene is TRBJ1-5, the V gene TRBV19; D is possibly TRBD1 (6 bases). The V and J ends lost 6 bases and 3 bases respectively, with 15 bases between them. CDR1 and CDR2 (germline): LNHDA, SQIVND (reference sequence). The CDR3 totals 15 residues. The CDR3 nucleotides read TGTGCCAGTAGGGGATCCCGGGACATCAATCAGCCCCAGCATTTT. Amino acid sequence: CASRGSRDINQPQHF.

This chain joins TRBV7-2 and TRBJ2-1; TRBD2 matches 8 bases. Unmatched junction bases numbered 8, after V lost 5 bases and J lost 8 bases. This CDR3 comprises 14 residues. Germline CDR1 SGHTA, CDR2 FQGNSA. CDR3 in amino acids: CASSGGLEGDEQFF. DNA for the CDR3: TGTGCCAGCAGCGGGGGACTAGAGGGTGATGAGCAGTTCTTC. The complete variable domain, with remaining parts taken from reference TRBV7-2 and TRBJ2-1, reads GAGVSQSPSNKVTEKGKDVELRCDPISGHTALYWYRQSLGQGLEFLIYFQGNSAPDKSGLPSDRFSAERTGGSVSTLTIQRTQQEDSAVYLCASSGGLEGDEQFFGPGTRLTVL.

The V call is TRBV11-2, the J call TRBJ2-7; maybe TRBD2 (5 bases). V was clipped by 0 bases and J by 1 base, with 7 bases between them. Germline CDR1 SGHAT, CDR2 FQNNGV. The CDR3 loop spans 14 amino acids. The CDR3 is CASSLERVSYEQYF. Written as DNA, the CDR3 is TGTGCCAGCAGCTTAGAGCGGGTTTCCTACGAGCAGTACTTC. The full variable domain, completed using reference TRBV11-2 and TRBJ2-7, is EAGVAQSPRYKIIEKRQSVAFWCNPISGHATLYWYQQILGQGPKLLIQFQNNGVVDDSQLPKDRFSAERLKGVDSTLKIQPAKLEDSAVYLCASSLERVSYEQYFGPGTRLTVT.

The rearrangement joins TRBV11-3 to TRBJ2-7; maybe TRBD2 (6 bases). Trimming removed 2 bases from V and 2 bases from J, with 13 bases in between. The CDR3 runs 15 residues. CDR1 SGHNT and CDR2 YENEEA come from the germline V gene. The CDR3 sequence is CASSLTRLGTYEQYF. In DNA form, the CDR3 reads TGTGCCAGCAGCTTAACACGACTAGGGACCTACGAGCAGTACTTC.

The V call is TRBV5-4, the J call TRBJ2-2; the match to TRBD1 covers 8 bases. Germline values: CDR1 SGHNT, CDR2 YYREEE (reference sequence). CDR3 length: 15 residues. Trimming at V came to 4 bases and at J to 1 base, leaving 3 bases not matched to a gene. CDR3: CASSHGTGNTGELFF. CDR3 coding DNA: TGTGCCAGCAGCCACGGGACAGGGAACACCGGGGAGCTGTTTTTT.

The chain links TRBV6-1 to TRBJ1-1; D might be TRBD1 (5 bases). V lost 4 bases and J lost 3, with 15 bases in between. This CDR3 spans 15 amino acids. The germline gives CDR1 MNHNS, CDR2 SASEGT. The CDR3 nucleotides are TGTGCCAGCAGTGGCATCTCCACAGGCGACACTGAAGCTTTCTTT. As protein: CASSGISTGDTEAFF.

V usage is TRBV11-2 and J usage is TRBJ2-7; D possibly corresponds to TRBD1 (6 bases). The length of the CDR3 is 14 residues. CDR1 is SGHAT and CDR2 is FQNNGV in the germline V gene. With 3 bases removed from V and 1 base from J, the gap between germline ends came to 10 bases. CDR3: CASSFSRGSYEQYF. The CDR3 nucleotides read TGTGCCAGCAGCTTTTCAAGGGGGTCCTACGAGCAGTACTTC.

The rearrangement uses TRBV29-1 and TRBJ2-1, with 10 bases matching TRBD2. J gave up 1 base and V 2 bases, and 5 bases lay outside the gene matches. The CDR3 runs 16 residues. Germline loops: CDR1 SQVTM, CDR2 ANQGSEA. The chain's CDR3 is CSVERSGRVSYNEQFF. CDR3 DNA sequence: TGCAGCGTTGAACGAAGCGGGAGGGTTTCCTACAATGAGCAGTTCTTC.

The chain recombines TRBV19 with TRBJ2-1; the D gene is possibly TRBD2 (5 bases). Trimming pared 2 bases from V and 9 bases from J, leaving 11 bases between. This CDR3 is built from 13 residues. Germline V gives CDR1 LNHDA, CDR2 SQIVND (reference sequence). CDR3 in DNA: TGTGCCAGTAGTATATCTCTAAGCGGTGAGCAGTTCTTC. The encoded protein is CASSISLSGEQFF.

This clone has just one count. This rearrangement joins TRBV5-6 to TRBJ1-3, with D perhaps matching TRBD1 (5 bases). The CDR3 runs 14 residues. The germline gives CDR1 SGHDT, CDR2 YYEEEE. Trimming removed 0 bases at V and 6 bases at J, with 10 bases between. CDR3 loop: CASSLAGGSNTIYF. DNA of the CDR3: TGTGCCAGCAGCTTGGCCGGGGGGTCAAACACCATATATTTT.

The V gene is TRBV5-6, the J gene TRBJ2-7, with no clear D. This CDR3 spans 12 amino acids. The V and J ends lost 0 bases and 6 bases respectively, with 7 bases between them. CDR1 and CDR2 from the germline V gene are SGHDT and YYEEEE. The CDR3 bases are TGTGCCAGCAGCTTGGCCCTAAGCGAGCAGTACTTC. Translating gives CASSLALSEQYF.

The CDR3 DNA reads as TGTGCCAGCACCTTAGAACAGGGAATAGGTGGCTACACCTTC. It translates to CASTLEQGIGGYTF. The genes are TRBV28 and TRBJ1-2; TRBD1 is a possible D gene (6 bases). This CDR3 region has 14 residues. V was cut by 7 bases and J by 7 bases, with 19 bases left in between. CDR1 is MDHEN, CDR2 SYDVKM, per germline.

This clone was seen a handful of times. V and J are TRBV4-1 and TRBJ2-7; 9 positions match TRBD1. The V gene end was trimmed by 0 bases and the J gene end by 6 bases; junction bases not matched to a gene: 6. Germline CDR1 reads MGHRA; CDR2 reads YSYEKL. The CDR3 has 15 residues. CDR3: CASSQDATGGGEQYF. DNA of the CDR3: TGCGCCAGCAGCCAAGATGCGACAGGGGGAGGCGAGCAGTACTTC.

V and J are TRBV2 and TRBJ2-1; TRBD2 matches at 7 bases. V was pared by 5 bases and J by 2 bases, with 6 bases of the junction left unmatched. Germline V gene lookup returns CDR1 SNHLY and CDR2 FYNNEI. The CDR3 sequence is 15 residues long. The CDR3, as DNA: TGTGCCAGCAGTCTGGCGGGAGCCACCTACAATGAGCAGTTCTTC. This gives the protein CASSLAGATYNEQFF.

The table lists this clone with a count of one. CDR3 protein: CASSFVSAGELFF. The CDR3 DNA is TGTGCCAGCAGTTTTGTTAGCGCCGGGGAGCTGTTTTTT. V and J are TRBV28 and TRBJ2-2; tentatively, D is TRBD2 (5 bases). Germline CDR1 and CDR2: MDHEN and SYDVKM. Trimming cost V 3 bases and J 6 bases, with 8 bases left between them. This CDR3 region has 13 residues.

CDR3 DNA sequence: TGTGCCAGCAGTGAATTCTCGGGGGGTTGGGGAAACACCATATATTTT. It yields the protein CASSEFSGGWGNTIYF. The gene calls are TRBV25-1 and TRBJ1-3; possibly TRBD1 for D (5 bases). In germline, CDR1 is MGHDK, CDR2 SYGVNS. The ends were cut back, 1 base at V and 4 bases at J, with 14 bases in the middle. This CDR3 comprises 16 residues.

The chain recombines TRBV27 with TRBJ1-5; D ambiguous. The V end was cut by 6 bases, the J end by 4 bases, with 10 bases between. The CDR3 totals 13 residues. Germline V gives CDR1 MNHEY, CDR2 SMNVEV (reference sequence). The CDR3 reads CASSRGPNQPQHF. DNA for the CDR3: TGTGCCAGCAGCCGCGGGCCGAATCAGCCCCAGCATTTT.

The chain recombines TRBV2 with TRBJ2-7; possibly TRBD2 for D (6 bases). Per the germline V gene, CDR1 is SNHLY and CDR2 is FYNNEI. This CDR3 spans 14 amino acids. V was trimmed by 7 bases and J by 4 bases, leaving 17 bases between them. CDR3 in DNA: TGTGCCAGCACCCCAGGGAGGACTAAGTACGAGCAGTACTTC. As protein: CASTPGRTKYEQYF.

V is TRBV2 and J is TRBJ2-7, with 9 bases aligning to TRBD1. Germline lookup yields CDR1 SNHLY and CDR2 FYNNEI. V dropped 5 bases and J dropped 2; count of bases not matched to a gene: 7. The CDR3 runs to 15 residues. This chain's CDR3 is CASSPDRGGTYEQYF. CDR3 in DNA: TGTGCCAGCAGTCCAGACAGGGGGGGGACCTACGAGCAGTACTTC.

The CDR3 protein is CASSTTTGVGKLFF. The CDR3 DNA reads as TGTGCCAGCAGCACCACAACGGGAGTAGGAAAACTGTTTTTT. The J gene is TRBJ1-4, the V gene TRBV7-6; no reliable D call. The ends were cut back, 5 bases at V and 10 bases at J, with 17 bases in the middle. CDR1 and CDR2 (germline): SGHVS, FNYEAQ. CDR3 size: 14 residues. Full variable domain (missing parts from reference TRBV7-6 and TRBJ1-4): GAGVSQSPRYKVTKRGQDVALRCDPISGHVSLYWYRQALGQGPEFLTYFNYEAQQDKSGLPNDRFSAERPEGSISTLTIQRTEQRDSAMYRCASSTTTGVGKLFFGSGTQLSVL.